These T cell receptor beta chains were read from a single sample in a study of blood T cell repertoires in COVID-19. Sequenced by immunoSEQ multiplex PCR; TCRdb stores in-frame clones only, minus some. The data hold under 100,000 clones, with around 90% observed a single time. The sequenced sample was peripheral blood. Every receptor here comes from a man aged 30 to 39 with acute or convalescent COVID-19. Both conserved end residues are part of each CDR3. A D gene is named only where the DNA matches it firmly. Part of the rows lack a size; the others show once, few, many or a class for expanded clones.

d_gene: TRBD1; j_gene: TRBJ2-7; v_gene: TRBV5-1; abundance: once; CDR3aa: CASSARDRGSSYEQYF; CDR3nt: TGCGCCAGCAGCGCAAGGGACAGGGGAAGCTCCTACGAGCAGTACTTC
d_gene: -; j_gene: TRBJ2-3; v_gene: TRBV4-1; abundance: -; CDR3aa: CASSQRQYTDTQYF; CDR3nt: TGCGCCAGCAGCCAAAGACAGTACACAGATACGCAGTATTTT
d_gene: -; j_gene: TRBJ2-1; v_gene: TRBV9; abundance: -; CDR3aa: CASSVDSGTSYNEQFF; CDR3nt: TGTGCCAGCAGCGTAGATAGCGGTACTTCCTACAATGAGCAGTTCTTC
d_gene: -; j_gene: TRBJ1-4; v_gene: TRBV7-9; abundance: -; CDR3aa: CASSPQSGGLATNEKLFF; CDR3nt: TGTGCCAGCAGCCCTCAGAGTGGGGGACTTGCAACTAATGAAAAACTGTTTTTT
d_gene: TRBD1; j_gene: TRBJ2-1; v_gene: TRBV5-1; abundance: -; CDR3aa: CASSLVGQQQFF; CDR3nt: TGCGCCAGCAGCTTGGTGGGACAGCAACAGTTCTTC
d_gene: TRBD2; j_gene: TRBJ2-7; v_gene: TRBV27; abundance: -; CDR3aa: CASSLSTSGSGEQYF; CDR3nt: TGTGCCAGCAGTTTGTCAACTAGCGGGAGTGGCGAGCAGTACTTC
d_gene: TRBD1; j_gene: TRBJ2-7; v_gene: TRBV4-2; abundance: -; CDR3aa: CASSQPTGGSEQYF; CDR3nt: TGTGCCAGCAGCCAACCGACAGGGGGTAGCGAGCAGTACTTC
d_gene: -; j_gene: TRBJ2-1; v_gene: TRBV9; abundance: -; CDR3aa: CASSYQNALGDEQFF; CDR3nt: TGTGCCAGCAGCTACCAGAATGCCTTAGGAGATGAGCAGTTCTTC
d_gene: -; j_gene: TRBJ2-1; v_gene: TRBV19; abundance: -; CDR3aa: CASTREDATYNEQFF; CDR3nt: TGTGCCAGTACCAGGGAGGACGCCACCTACAATGAGCAGTTCTTC
d_gene: TRBD2; j_gene: TRBJ2-7; v_gene: TRBV19; abundance: -; CDR3aa: CASRPRLAGGTYEQYF; CDR3nt: TGTGCCAGTAGACCAAGGCTAGCGGGAGGAACCTACGAGCAGTACTTC
d_gene: -; j_gene: TRBJ1-1; v_gene: TRBV30; abundance: -; CDR3aa: CAGSAREAFF; CDR3nt: TGTGCCGGAAGCGCGAGGGAAGCTTTCTTT
d_gene: -; j_gene: TRBJ2-6; v_gene: TRBV27; abundance: -; CDR3aa: CASSETGGANVLTF; CDR3nt: TGTGCCAGCAGTGAAACGGGTGGGGCCAACGTCCTGACTTTC
d_gene: -; j_gene: TRBJ1-5; v_gene: TRBV5-6; abundance: once; CDR3aa: CASSMGPRVQPQHF; CDR3nt: TGTGCCAGCAGCATGGGACCGAGGGTCCAGCCCCAGCATTTT
d_gene: -; j_gene: TRBJ1-6; v_gene: TRBV6-5; abundance: -; CDR3aa: CASSYSGGNTSPLHF; CDR3nt: TGTGCCAGCAGTTACTCGGGAGGGAACACTTCACCCCTCCACTTT
d_gene: TRBD2; j_gene: TRBJ2-7; v_gene: TRBV28; abundance: -; CDR3aa: CASSLAGYEQYF; CDR3nt: TGTGCCAGCAGTCTAGCGGGGTACGAGCAGTACTTC
d_gene: TRBD1; j_gene: TRBJ1-3; v_gene: TRBV5-4; abundance: -; CDR3aa: CASSSRDRGSGNTIYF; CDR3nt: TGTGCCAGCAGCTCCCGGGACAGGGGGTCTGGAAACACCATATATTTT
d_gene: -; j_gene: TRBJ1-1; v_gene: TRBV7-2; abundance: -; CDR3aa: CASSPSGPRGTEAFF; CDR3nt: TGTGCCAGCAGCCCGAGCGGACCACGGGGCACTGAAGCTTTCTTT
d_gene: -; j_gene: TRBJ1-4; v_gene: TRBV27; abundance: once; CDR3aa: CASSSLGDEKLFF; CDR3nt: TGTGCCAGCAGTTCTCTAGGGGATGAAAAACTGTTTTTT
d_gene: -; j_gene: TRBJ2-2; v_gene: TRBV24-1; abundance: -; CDR3aa: CATSVWGAPGELFF; CDR3nt: TGTGCCACCAGTGTCTGGGGCGCCCCCGGGGAGCTGTTTTTT
d_gene: -; j_gene: TRBJ2-3; v_gene: TRBV6-4; abundance: -; CDR3aa: CASSQRSTDTQYF; CDR3nt: TGTGCCAGCAGCCAGCGGAGCACAGATACGCAGTATTTT
d_gene: TRBD2; j_gene: TRBJ2-5; v_gene: TRBV15; abundance: -; CDR3aa: CATSRDQWGGETQYF; CDR3nt: TGTGCCACCAGCAGAGATCAGTGGGGGGGAGAGACCCAGTACTTC
d_gene: TRBD2; j_gene: TRBJ2-7; v_gene: TRBV23-1; abundance: -; CDR3aa: CASDRDLSSGSGEQYF; CDR3nt: TGCGCCTCCGATCGGGATTTGTCGAGCGGGAGCGGGGAGCAGTACTTC
d_gene: TRBD2; j_gene: TRBJ2-2; v_gene: TRBV30; abundance: -; CDR3aa: CALPGLATGELFF; CDR3nt: TGTGCCTTGCCGGGACTAGCAACCGGGGAGCTGTTTTTT
d_gene: TRBD1; j_gene: TRBJ1-1; v_gene: TRBV19; abundance: -; CDR3aa: CASSMGRPGGETEAFF; CDR3nt: TGTGCCAGTAGTATGGGGCGTCCAGGGGGAGAGACTGAAGCTTTCTTT
d_gene: -; j_gene: TRBJ2-6; v_gene: TRBV5-1; abundance: -; CDR3aa: CASSLQTAGANVLTF; CDR3nt: TGCGCCAGCAGCTTGCAGACTGCTGGGGCCAACGTCCTGACTTTC
d_gene: -; j_gene: TRBJ1-1; v_gene: TRBV18; abundance: -; CDR3aa: CASSSDRNTEAFF; CDR3nt: TGTGCCAGCTCATCGGACAGGAACACTGAAGCTTTCTTT
d_gene: TRBD1; j_gene: TRBJ1-6; v_gene: TRBV27; abundance: -; CDR3aa: CASSSYRGRNSPLHF; CDR3nt: TGTGCCAGCAGTTCCTACAGGGGGCGTAATTCACCCCTCCACTTT
d_gene: TRBD1; j_gene: TRBJ1-1; v_gene: TRBV7-3; abundance: -; CDR3aa: CASSLDRGRTEAFF; CDR3nt: TGTGCCAGCAGCTTAGACAGGGGGCGAACTGAAGCTTTCTTT
d_gene: -; j_gene: TRBJ2-3; v_gene: TRBV18; abundance: -; CDR3aa: CASSGTSTDTQYF; CDR3nt: TGTGCCAGCTCCGGGACTAGCACAGATACGCAGTATTTT
d_gene: -; j_gene: TRBJ2-7; v_gene: TRBV11-2; abundance: -; CDR3aa: CASSLGTSYEQYF; CDR3nt: TGTGCCAGCAGCCTTGGCACCTCCTACGAGCAGTACTTC
d_gene: TRBD1; j_gene: TRBJ1-2; v_gene: TRBV18; abundance: -; CDR3aa: CASSQDRGKNYGYTF; CDR3nt: TGTGCCAGCTCACAAGACAGGGGGAAAAACTATGGCTACACCTTC
d_gene: TRBD1; j_gene: TRBJ1-6; v_gene: TRBV27; abundance: -; CDR3aa: CASQGQQGPPSPLHF; CDR3nt: TGTGCCAGCCAAGGGCAACAGGGGCCTCCGTCACCCCTCCACTTT
d_gene: -; j_gene: TRBJ2-1; v_gene: TRBV25-1; abundance: -; CDR3aa: CASSVGGTGHNEQFF; CDR3nt: TGTGCCAGCAGTGTGGGAGGGACAGGCCACAATGAGCAGTTCTTC
d_gene: -; j_gene: TRBJ2-3; v_gene: TRBV7-9; abundance: -; CDR3aa: CASSPRQGPDTQYF; CDR3nt: TGTGCCAGCAGCCCCCGGCAGGGTCCAGATACGCAGTATTTT
d_gene: -; j_gene: TRBJ2-7; v_gene: TRBV11-1; abundance: -; CDR3aa: CASSLGPSPYEQYF; CDR3nt: TGTGCCAGCAGCTTAGGTCCCTCCCCCTACGAGCAGTACTTC
d_gene: TRBD2; j_gene: TRBJ2-3; v_gene: TRBV2; abundance: -; CDR3aa: CASSGRLAGESTDTQYF; CDR3nt: TGTGCCAGCAGCGGAAGACTAGCGGGAGAATCCACAGATACGCAGTATTTT
d_gene: TRBD2; j_gene: TRBJ2-3; v_gene: TRBV5-1; abundance: -; CDR3aa: CASSLFSSGSPDTQYF; CDR3nt: TGCGCCAGCAGCTTGTTCTCCAGCGGGAGCCCAGATACGCAGTATTTT
d_gene: -; j_gene: TRBJ2-7; v_gene: TRBV27; abundance: -; CDR3aa: CASSLSGGEQYF; CDR3nt: TGTGCCAGCAGTTTATCCGGGGGCGAGCAGTACTTC
d_gene: -; j_gene: TRBJ1-2; v_gene: TRBV12-3/TRBV12-4; abundance: once; CDR3aa: CASSLTAMSGYTF; CDR3nt: TGTGCCAGCAGTTTGACAGCCATGTCGGGCTACACCTTC
d_gene: TRBD2; j_gene: TRBJ2-1; v_gene: TRBV29-1; abundance: -; CDR3aa: CSVEYLLAGASNEQFF; CDR3nt: TGCAGCGTTGAATACTTACTAGCGGGAGCTTCCAATGAGCAGTTCTTC
d_gene: -; j_gene: TRBJ1-5; v_gene: TRBV12-1; abundance: -; CDR3aa: CASSPGEGGNQPQHF; CDR3nt: TGTGCCAGCAGCCCGGGAGAGGGTGGCAATCAGCCCCAGCATTTT
d_gene: TRBD1; j_gene: TRBJ2-3; v_gene: TRBV6-1; abundance: -; CDR3aa: CASSDRTGGNVDTQYF; CDR3nt: TGTGCCAGCAGTGACCGGACAGGGGGCAACGTAGATACGCAGTATTTT
d_gene: TRBD1; j_gene: TRBJ2-7; v_gene: TRBV5-1; abundance: once; CDR3aa: CASSWDRVGGEQYF; CDR3nt: TGCGCCAGCAGCTGGGACAGGGTCGGCGGGGAGCAGTACTTC
d_gene: -; j_gene: TRBJ2-7; v_gene: TRBV18; abundance: -; CDR3aa: CASSPGQETYEQYF; CDR3nt: TGTGCCAGCTCACCTGGGCAGGAAACCTACGAGCAGTACTTC
d_gene: -; j_gene: TRBJ1-6; v_gene: TRBV5-1; abundance: -; CDR3aa: CASSRGEWSYNSPLHF; CDR3nt: TGCGCCAGCAGCCGGGGGGAATGGTCCTATAATTCACCCCTCCACTTT
d_gene: TRBD1; j_gene: TRBJ1-1; v_gene: TRBV6-6; abundance: -; CDR3aa: CAVIQGAAEAFF; CDR3nt: TGTGCCGTAATACAGGGGGCCGCTGAAGCTTTCTTT
d_gene: -; j_gene: TRBJ1-6; v_gene: TRBV30; abundance: -; CDR3aa: CAWSVRGNSPLHF; CDR3nt: TGTGCCTGGAGTGTACGGGGTAATTCACCCCTCCACTTT
d_gene: -; j_gene: TRBJ2-7; v_gene: TRBV21-1; abundance: -; CDR3aa: CASSTSYEQYF; CDR3nt: TGTGCCAGCAGCACTTCCTACGAGCAGTACTTC
d_gene: TRBD2; j_gene: TRBJ2-3; v_gene: TRBV2; abundance: -; CDR3aa: CASSDLAGGQDTQYF; CDR3nt: TGTGCCAGCAGTGACTTAGCGGGAGGCCAAGATACGCAGTATTTT
d_gene: TRBD1; j_gene: TRBJ1-4; v_gene: TRBV4-2; abundance: -; CDR3aa: CASSPSRTGEKLFF; CDR3nt: TGTGCCAGCAGCCCCTCGAGGACAGGCGAAAAACTGTTTTTT
d_gene: -; j_gene: TRBJ2-7; v_gene: TRBV4-3; abundance: -; CDR3aa: CASSQENFYEQYF; CDR3nt: TGCGCCAGCAGCCAAGAGAACTTCTACGAGCAGTACTTC
d_gene: TRBD1; j_gene: TRBJ2-7; v_gene: TRBV5-1; abundance: once; CDR3aa: CASSDLDRAGYEQYF; CDR3nt: TGCGCCAGCAGCGACCTTGACAGGGCGGGTTACGAGCAGTACTTC
d_gene: -; j_gene: TRBJ1-6; v_gene: TRBV2; abundance: -; CDR3aa: CASSLDNRASPLHF; CDR3nt: TGTGCCAGCAGTCTGGACAATAGAGCTTCACCCCTCCACTTT
d_gene: -; j_gene: TRBJ2-2; v_gene: TRBV5-1; abundance: once; CDR3aa: CASSLDLSGELFF; CDR3nt: TGCGCCAGCAGCTTGGATTTGAGCGGGGAGCTGTTTTTT
d_gene: -; j_gene: TRBJ1-3; v_gene: TRBV4-1; abundance: -; CDR3aa: CASSQGGRGYTIYF; CDR3nt: TGCGCCAGCAGCCAAGGCGGCAGGGGTTACACCATATATTTT
d_gene: -; j_gene: TRBJ2-2; v_gene: TRBV7-3; abundance: -; CDR3aa: CASGEARTGELFF; CDR3nt: TGTGCCAGCGGGGAGGCGAGGACCGGGGAGCTGTTTTTT
d_gene: -; j_gene: TRBJ2-5; v_gene: TRBV7-9; abundance: -; CDR3aa: CASSMGQSGMVETQYF; CDR3nt: TGTGCCAGCAGCATGGGACAAAGCGGGATGGTTGAGACCCAGTACTTC
d_gene: -; j_gene: TRBJ2-7; v_gene: TRBV19; abundance: -; CDR3aa: CASSFGLQISYEQYF; CDR3nt: TGTGCCAGTAGTTTCGGACTCCAGATCTCCTACGAGCAGTACTTC
d_gene: -; j_gene: TRBJ1-2; v_gene: TRBV20-1; abundance: -; CDR3aa: CGNSGGYGYTF; CDR3nt: TGCGGAAATTCGGGGGGCTATGGCTACACCTTC